This T cell receptor (beta chain) was captured in a study of beta chain features in type 1 diabetes. Study-wide points: For Type 1 diabetes patients, all four CD4+ subsets carried TCRB CDR3s that were moderately but significantly shorter.

Every isolated RNA sample was fully reverse transcribed, so sequencing captured expressed TCRB transcripts. Data came from immunoSEQ multiplex PCR; TCRdb stores just in-frame clones and leaves some out. The sample holds about 160,000 clones, around 8% seen once. Germline V gene data show CDR1 as SGHTA and CDR2 as FQGNSA. Trimming took 1 base from V and 2 from J; bases not matched to a gene: 7. The CDR3 is made up of 17 amino acids. One heparinised blood draw, averaging about 116 mL, came from each donor. A CD45RO/CCR7/CD25/CD127/CD95/CD27 panel sorted naive, central memory, regulatory and stem cell-like memory CD4+ cells. The table lists this clone with a few counts. Its antigen remains unknown.

Material: central memory CD4+ T cells from blood. The TCR comes from a woman aged 18-29 years with type 1 diabetes. The chain links TRBV7-2 to TRBJ1-4; TRBD1 agrees at 7 bases. Here the CDR3 reads CASSLVRGRGTNEKLFF. CDR3 nucleotides: TGTGCCAGCAGCTTAGTGAGGGGGCGCGGGACTAATGAAAAACTGTTTTTT.